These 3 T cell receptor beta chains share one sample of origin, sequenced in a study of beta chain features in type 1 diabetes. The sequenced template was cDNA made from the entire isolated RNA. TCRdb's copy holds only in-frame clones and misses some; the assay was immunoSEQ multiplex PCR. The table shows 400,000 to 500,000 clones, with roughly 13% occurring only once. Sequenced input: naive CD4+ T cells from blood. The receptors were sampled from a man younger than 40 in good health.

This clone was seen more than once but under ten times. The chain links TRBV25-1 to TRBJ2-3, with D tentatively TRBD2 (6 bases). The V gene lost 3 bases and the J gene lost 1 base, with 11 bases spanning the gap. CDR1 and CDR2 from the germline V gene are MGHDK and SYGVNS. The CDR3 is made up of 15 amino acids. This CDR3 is CASSDTGGGTDTQYF. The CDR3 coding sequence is TGTGCCAGCAGTGATACGGGCGGGGGCACAGATACGCAGTATTTT. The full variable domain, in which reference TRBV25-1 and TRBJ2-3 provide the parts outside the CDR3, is EADIYQTPRYLVIGTGKKITLECSQTMGHDKMYWYQQDPGMELHLIHYSYGVNSTEKGDLSSESTVSRIRTEHFPLTLESARPSHTSQYLCASSDTGGGTDTQYFGPGTRLTVL.

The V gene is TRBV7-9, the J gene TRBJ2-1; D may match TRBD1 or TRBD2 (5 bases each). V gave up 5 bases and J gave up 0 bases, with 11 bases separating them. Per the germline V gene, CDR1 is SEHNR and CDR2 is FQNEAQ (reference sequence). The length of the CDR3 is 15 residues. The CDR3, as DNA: TGTGCCAGCAGCCTAGGGGAGAGCTCCTACAATGAGCAGTTCTTC. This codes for CASSLGESSYNEQFF.

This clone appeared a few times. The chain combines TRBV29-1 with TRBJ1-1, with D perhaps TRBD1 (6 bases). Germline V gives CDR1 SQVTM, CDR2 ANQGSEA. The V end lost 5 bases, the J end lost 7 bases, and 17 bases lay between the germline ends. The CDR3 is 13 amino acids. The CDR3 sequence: CSVHRARKGEAFF. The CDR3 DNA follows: TGCAGCGTTCACAGGGCCAGGAAGGGTGAAGCTTTCTTT. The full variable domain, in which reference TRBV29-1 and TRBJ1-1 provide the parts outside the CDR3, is SAVISQKPSRDICQRGTSLTIQCQVDSQVTMMFWYRQQPGQSLTLIATANQGSEATYESGFVIDKFPISRPNLTFSTLTVSNMSPEDSSIYLCSVHRARKGEAFFGQGTRLTVV.